This T cell receptor (beta chain) originates from a study of siplizumab effects on memory and regulatory T cells. Produced via immunoSEQ multiplex PCR; TCRdb's table is partial and in-frame only. This table has tens of thousands of clones, around four fifths appearing once. V was clipped by 3 bases and J by 2 bases, with 17 bases between them. The germline CDR1 and CDR2 sequences are SNHLY and FYNNEI. The CDR3 contains 17 residues. The source of this sequence is a human donor in good health. Material for sequencing was memory CD4+ T cells sorted from blood. V usage is TRBV2 and J usage is TRBJ1-5; D uncertain. CDR3 DNA sequence: TGTGCCAGCAGTGACCACCAAAATTCTTGGGGCAATCAGCCCCAGCATTTT. It codes for CASSDHQNSWGNQPQHF.